The clone carrying this T cell receptor beta chain was seen a few times. Clones were sequenced by immunoSEQ multiplex PCR, and TCRdb holds only the in-frame ones, with some missing. This sample carries more than 85,000 clones, about four fifths of them seen once, and the ten largest clones take 30% to 40%. The sample belongs to a study of control samples from healthy donors and cancer patients. CDR1 and CDR2 from the germline V gene are GTSNPN and SVGIG (reference sequence). With 0 bases removed from V and 3 bases from J, the gap between germline ends came to 14 bases. CDR3 length equals 15 residues.

The chain combines TRBV30 with TRBJ1-2, with TRBD1 as a possible D gene (5 bases). The material sequenced was PBMCs. The sequence was obtained from a man aged 70 or older with lung cancer. The CDR3 nucleotides are TGTGCCTGGAGTGTACCCGGGGCCCCACACTATGGCTACACCTTC. As protein: CAWSVPGAPHYGYTF.